The following is a T cell receptor (beta chain) sequence with its context. Generated by immunoSEQ multiplex PCR, the TCRdb table keeps only in-frame clones and is missing some. The sample lists about 130,000 clones, approximately 78% seen once, with 11% in the top ten. The data are from a study of blood T cell repertoires in COVID-19. Study in general: The United States, Italy and Spain provided the acute and convalescent COVID-19 samples.

Sequencing was done on a sample of peripheral blood. The TCR sequence derives from a man aged 60-69 years who had recovered from COVID-19.

In nucleotides, the CDR3 is TGTGCCACCTCCCTGGGGGGAAATGAGCAGTTCTTC. This gives the protein CATSLGGNEQFF. V and J are TRBV7-9 and TRBJ2-1, with D perhaps TRBD2 (6 bases). V dropped 10 bases and J dropped 7 bases, with 14 bases sitting between them. Germline loops: CDR1 SEHNR, CDR2 FQNEAQ (reference sequence). The CDR3 spans 12 residues.